A single sample gave rise to the 22 T cell receptor beta chains below, sequenced in a study of immune evolution from preneoplasia to lung adenocarcinoma (dated by TCRdb to 2020 to 2023). The library was produced with the immunoSEQ multiplex PCR assay. This immuneACCESS table, as held by TCRdb, lists in-frame sequences with V and J called but not all clones. Of the missing ones, under half trace to an unresolved V gene in checked studies; the others have no known cause. Across this sample there are some 3,000 clones, with around 52% seen only once. In total, the top ten clones hold less than 25% of the sample. The material sequenced was FFPE normal lung tissue adjacent to the tumor. These receptor sequences come from a person aged 45 to 59 with lung adenocarcinoma.

The chain joins TRBV29-1 to TRBJ1-1, with 7 bases lining up with TRBD1. In germline, CDR1 is SQVTM, CDR2 ANQGSEA. This CDR3 contains 13 residues. V shed 7 bases, J shed 6 bases, and the junction held 11 bases outside the gene matches. The CDR3 DNA is TGCAGCGGGGGGAAAAGGGGGCAGTCTGAAGCTTTCTTT. This codes for CSGGKRGQSEAFF.

This clone turned up a few times. CDR3 loop: CASSPDRGAGGYTF. The CDR3 coding sequence is TGTGCCAGCAGCCCGGACAGGGGGGCTGGTGGCTACACCTTC. The genes are TRBV27 and TRBJ1-2; 10 nucleotides match TRBD1. The trim removed 6 bases at V and 7 bases at J, leaving 8 bases unmatched. CDR1 and CDR2 (germline): MNHEY, SMNVEV (reference sequence). This CDR3 has 14 residues.

This clone has a handful of counts. The CDR3, as DNA: TGTGCCAGCAGAGACAGGGGGCATGAAAAACTGTTTTTT. This codes for CASRDRGHEKLFF. V gene TRBV2 combines with J gene TRBJ1-4; 10 bases are shared with TRBD1. Looked up from germline, CDR1 is SNHLY and CDR2 is FYNNEI. Losses at the gene ends were 6 bases for V and 6 bases for J; bases not matched to a gene: 1. This CDR3 region has 13 residues.

This chain connects TRBV27 to TRBJ2-5; 7 nucleotides align to TRBD2. V lost 5 bases and J lost 1; bases outside the gene matches: 10. In germline, CDR1 is MNHEY, CDR2 SMNVEV (reference sequence). This CDR3 is 16 amino acids long. The CDR3 region has the DNA TGTGCCAGCAGTCCCCTCGGGGGGACCAGCCAAGAGACCCAGTACTTC. It yields the protein CASSPLGGTSQETQYF.

The chain couples TRBV28 to TRBJ1-5; no firm D call. V was cut by 5 bases and J by 2 bases, with 19 bases left in between. The CDR3 runs to 17 residues. From germline, CDR1 is MDHEN and CDR2 SYDVKM. The DNA for the CDR3 is TGTGCCAGCAGTCCCCTCACCTCAGGAACGGGCAATCAGCCCCAGCATTTT. Its protein product is CASSPLTSGTGNQPQHF.

Only a few counts were recorded for this clone. This chain uses TRBV20-1 with TRBJ1-2, with unresolved D. This CDR3 has 11 amino acids. V lost 3 bases and J 3 bases, leaving 5 bases between the germline ends. From germline, CDR1 is DFQATT and CDR2 SNEGSKA (reference sequence). The CDR3 protein is CSARRDYGYTF. The CDR3 DNA sequence: TGCAGTGCTAGGAGGGACTATGGCTACACCTTC.

The rearrangement links TRBV15 to TRBJ2-7; tentative D call: TRBD2 (6 bases). V dropped 0 bases and J dropped 5 bases, with 11 bases sitting between them. The CDR3 totals 14 residues. Per the germline V gene, CDR1 is LNHNV and CDR2 is YYDKDF (reference sequence). The CDR3 DNA follows: TGTGCCACCAGCAGAGATCGCGGCGGGGACGAGCAGTACTTC. Amino acid sequence: CATSRDRGGDEQYF.

This chain joins TRBV19 and TRBJ2-7, with D perhaps TRBD1 (5 bases). With 5 bases removed from V and 1 base from J, the gap between germline ends came to 12 bases. The CDR3 length is 14 residues. Germline assignment: CDR1 LNHDA and CDR2 SQIVND (reference sequence). The CDR3 DNA sequence: TGTGCCAGTAGTTCGACAGTAAATTCCTACGAGCAGTACTTC. Translating gives CASSSTVNSYEQYF.

The CDR3 reads CASSPTGGIHNEQFF. CDR3 DNA sequence: TGTGCCAGCAGTCCGACAGGGGGGATCCACAATGAGCAGTTCTTC. The gene calls are TRBV28 and TRBJ2-1; the match to TRBD1 covers 9 bases. Germline values: CDR1 MDHEN, CDR2 SYDVKM. J gave up 5 bases and V 5 bases, and 7 bases lay outside the gene matches. The CDR3 totals 15 residues. The full variable domain, its missing parts supplied by reference TRBV28 and TRBJ2-1, is DVKVTQSSRYLVKRTGEKVFLECVQDMDHENMFWYRQDPGLGLRLIYFSYDVKMKEKGDIPEGYSVSREKKERFSLILESASTNQTSMYLCASSPTGGIHNEQFFGPGTRLTVL.

V usage is TRBV27 and J usage is TRBJ2-1; D remains ambiguous. V lost 8 bases to trimming and J lost 10 bases, with 18 bases between them. CDR3 length: 13 residues. Germline CDR1 MNHEY, CDR2 SMNVEV (reference sequence). CDR3: CASRSRIGFEQFF. In DNA form, the CDR3 reads TGTGCCAGCCGAAGTCGTATCGGCTTCGAGCAGTTCTTC.

There are a few counts of this clone. The gene calls are TRBV29-1 and TRBJ2-5; 7 bases fit TRBD2. CDR3 length: 13 residues. V was clipped by 1 base and J by 6 bases; unmatched bases: 5. Germline V gene data show CDR1 as SQVTM and CDR2 as ANQGSEA. The CDR3 region is CSVEGLARKTQYF. In DNA form, the CDR3 reads TGCAGCGTTGAAGGACTAGCTAGGAAGACCCAGTACTTC.

This clone turned up a few times. The chain employs TRBV19 and TRBJ2-3, with 8 positions matching TRBD2. V lost 7 bases to trimming and J lost 2 bases; unmatched junction nucleotides: 5. This CDR3 comprises 14 residues. CDR1 and CDR2 from the germline V gene are LNHDA and SQIVND (reference sequence). In DNA, the CDR3 is TGTGCCAGTAAGAGTAGCGGGGACACAGATACGCAGTATTTT. Amino acid sequence: CASKSSGDTDTQYF.

This clone was detected once. The chain combines TRBV7-8 with TRBJ1-5, with 7 bases identical to TRBD1. V trimming: 4 bases; J trimming: 7 bases; junction bases outside the gene matches: 7. This CDR3 is built from 14 residues. CDR1 and CDR2 (germline): SGHVS, FQNEAQ. CDR3: CASSSTGKGQPQHF. The CDR3 DNA reads TGTGCCAGCAGCTCGACAGGGAAGGGGCAGCCCCAGCATTTT.

The CDR3 DNA sequence: TGCGCCAGCAGGGACGAACAGGGGGGGAGTTTCTCCTACAATGAGCAGTTCTTC. It encodes CASRDEQGGSFSYNEQFF. V gene TRBV4-1 combines with J gene TRBJ2-1; possible D gene TRBD1, 8 bases. The ends were cut back, 6 bases at V and 0 bases at J, with 21 bases in the middle. This CDR3 is 18 amino acids long. Germline CDR1 MGHRA, CDR2 YSYEKL.

The table lists this clone with a few counts. This chain joins TRBV4-2 and TRBJ2-1, with TRBD2 matching over 7 bases. CDR1 is LGHNA and CDR2 is YNFKEQ in the germline V gene. V lost 5 bases, J lost 1 base, and 5 bases stayed unmatched. CDR3 length: 15 amino acids. This CDR3 reads CASSSPGGSYNEQFF. CDR3 nucleotide sequence: TGTGCCAGCAGCTCCCCCGGGGGGTCCTACAATGAGCAGTTCTTC.

The V call is TRBV6-5, the J call TRBJ1-1, with D tentatively TRBD1 (5 bases). Germline V lookup: CDR1 MNHEY, CDR2 SVGAGI. Trimming took off 5 bases at V and 0 bases at J, with 7 bases between the two ends. This CDR3 has 13 residues. CDR3 protein: CASSGTMNTEAFF. Here the CDR3 DNA reads TGTGCCAGCAGTGGGACTATGAACACTGAAGCTTTCTTT.

In DNA form, the CDR3 reads TGTGCCTGGAGTCAAGGGGACAGAAACACCGGGGAGCTGTTTTTT. Translating gives CAWSQGDRNTGELFF. This rearrangement joins TRBV30 to TRBJ2-2; 7 bases line up with TRBD1. The CDR3 has 15 residues. Germline V gene lookup returns CDR1 GTSNPN and CDR2 SVGIG (reference sequence). Trimming at V came to 2 bases and at J to 2 bases, leaving 5 bases not matched to a gene.

V and J are TRBV4-1 and TRBJ1-2; TRBD1 aligns across 8 bases. CDR1 and CDR2 (germline): MGHRA, YSYEKL. This CDR3 has 17 residues. The ends lost 2 bases at V and 3 bases at J; junction bases unmatched: 11. DNA for the CDR3: TGCGCCAGCAGCCAAATCTTCGGACAGGGAGGGGACTATGGCTACACCTTC. Translation gives CASSQIFGQGGDYGYTF.

For the CDR3, the DNA is TGCAGTGCCGGGGGGGGATATACGCAGTATTTT. Its protein is CSAGGGYTQYF. The rearrangement uses TRBV20-1 and TRBJ2-3, with 8 bases that match TRBD2. Germline V lookup: CDR1 DFQATT, CDR2 SNEGSKA (reference sequence). Germline trimming cut 6 bases from V and 7 bases from J; bases unmatched to any gene: 3. There are 11 residues in the CDR3.

The count of this clone is one. Other DNA sequences in this specimen translate into the identical CDR3. V is TRBV7-6 and J is TRBJ2-2; TRBD2 might be the D (5 bases). Looked up from germline, CDR1 is SGHVS and CDR2 is FNYEAQ. The CDR3 is 14 residues long. The V gene lost 1 base and the J gene lost 4 bases, with 7 bases spanning the gap. The CDR3 DNA reads TGTGCCAGCAGCTTAGGAACTAGCACCGGGGAGCTGTTTTTT. Translation: CASSLGTSTGELFF.

The gene calls are TRBV29-1 and TRBJ1-2; maybe TRBD1 (5 bases). The CDR3 covers 12 residues. The germline V gene has CDR1 SQVTM and CDR2 ANQGSEA. Trimming cost V 5 bases and J 5 bases, with 12 bases left between them. CDR3 loop: CSVPLGTYGYTF. In DNA form, the CDR3 reads TGCAGCGTTCCTCTCGGGACTTATGGCTACACCTTC. Full variable domain (outside the CDR3, taken from reference TRBV29-1 and TRBJ1-2): SAVISQKPSRDICQRGTSLTIQCQVDSQVTMMFWYRQQPGQSLTLIATANQGSEATYESGFVIDKFPISRPNLTFSTLTVSNMSPEDSSIYLCSVPLGTYGYTFGSGTRLTVV.

J is TRBJ2-2 and V is TRBV2; 11 nucleotides agree with TRBD2. Germline assignment: CDR1 SNHLY and CDR2 FYNNEI. V lost 4 bases, J lost 6 bases, and 7 bases stayed unmatched. The CDR3 has 16 amino acids. The CDR3 protein is CASSVSSGGAPGELFF. The CDR3 nucleotides are TGTGCCAGCAGTGTTAGTAGCGGGGGGGCCCCCGGGGAGCTGTTTTTT.